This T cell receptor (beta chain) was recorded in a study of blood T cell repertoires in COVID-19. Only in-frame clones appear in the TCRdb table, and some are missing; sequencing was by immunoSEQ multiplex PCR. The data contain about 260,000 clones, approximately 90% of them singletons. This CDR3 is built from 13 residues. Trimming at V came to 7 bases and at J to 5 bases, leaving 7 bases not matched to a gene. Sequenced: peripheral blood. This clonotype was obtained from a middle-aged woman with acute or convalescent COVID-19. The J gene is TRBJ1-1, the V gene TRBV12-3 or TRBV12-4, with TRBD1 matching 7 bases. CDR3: CASKTGSWTEAFF. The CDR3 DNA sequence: TGTGCCAGCAAGACAGGGTCATGGACTGAAGCTTTCTTT.